Below, 23 T cell receptor beta chains from the same sample are listed, as sequenced in a study of PD-1 blockade in mismatch repair-deficient tumors. Produced via immunoSEQ multiplex PCR; TCRdb's table is partial and in-frame only. The table includes some 100,000 clones, over 65% detected once. The input for sequencing was peripheral blood, taken around 8 months after starting pembrolizumab. These receptor sequences come from an adult with mismatch repair-deficient cancer.

V gene TRBV11-2 combines with J gene TRBJ1-1; 9 bases line up with TRBD1. Germline CDR1 and CDR2: SGHAT and FQNNGV. This CDR3 is built from 18 residues. J was trimmed by 3 bases and V by 5 bases; bases with no gene match: 16. In DNA, the CDR3 is TGTGCCAGCAGCCTACCTTTGGGGACAGGGTTTTCGTACACTGAAGCTTTCTTT. Amino acid sequence: CASSLPLGTGFSYTEAFF.

The V call is TRBV14, the J call TRBJ1-1; unclear D gene. The V and J ends lost 4 bases and 8 bases respectively, with 8 bases between them. Per the germline V gene, CDR1 is SGHDN and CDR2 is FVKESK. This CDR3 region has 11 residues. CDR3 residues: CASSRNKEAFF. CDR3 sequence (DNA): TGTGCCAGCAGCCGCAATAAGGAAGCTTTCTTT.

The rearrangement joins TRBV23-1 to TRBJ2-1, with D possibly being TRBD1 (5 bases). Being an ORF, TRBV23-1 has a function that is uncertain. Between the trimmed V and J ends, which lost 7 bases and 6 bases, there was a span of 13 bases. This CDR3 spans 13 amino acids. CDR3 in amino acids: CASTIPGLNEQFF. CDR3 bases: TGCGCCAGCACGATTCCAGGGCTCAATGAGCAGTTCTTC.

The chain uses TRBV11-1 and TRBJ2-7; TRBD1 matches at 8 bases. Germline CDR1 is SGHAT and CDR2 is FQDESV (reference sequence). The ends lost 1 base at V and 2 bases at J; junction bases unmatched: 7. There are 16 residues in the CDR3. The CDR3 DNA follows: TGTGCCAGCAGCTTAGTGCGTCAGGGGGCCCCCTACGAGCAGTACTTC. It encodes CASSLVRQGAPYEQYF.

As concerns this clone: This sample includes further DNA sequences coding for the same CDR3. The chain combines TRBV7-9 with TRBJ1-4, with D possibly TRBD1 on 6 matching bases. Trimming shortened V by 1 base and J by 8 bases, and 11 bases separated the two germline ends. The germline gives CDR1 SEHNR, CDR2 FQNEAQ (reference sequence). The CDR3 covers 14 residues. The CDR3 region is CASSLVTGGEKLFF. CDR3 bases: TGTGCCAGCAGCTTAGTGACAGGAGGAGAAAAACTGTTTTTT.

The CDR3 DNA reads as TGTGCCAGCAGACTCACCCAGGGGAGCTATGGCTACACCTTC. Amino acid sequence: CASRLTQGSYGYTF. This rearrangement joins TRBV6-1 to TRBJ1-2; possibly TRBD1 for D (6 bases). CDR1 is MNHNS, CDR2 SASEGT, per germline. Trimming shortened V by 6 bases and J by 4 bases, and 15 bases separated the two germline ends. The CDR3 sequence is 14 residues long.

V and J are TRBV6-5 and TRBJ2-3; the D gene is possibly TRBD1 (5 bases). Trimming stripped 6 bases from V and 6 bases from J, with 10 bases between. This CDR3 comprises 12 residues. Per germline, CDR1 MNHEY and CDR2 SVGAGI. DNA of the CDR3: TGTGCCAGCAGCCCAAAGGGGGATACGCAGTATTTT. Protein sequence: CASSPKGDTQYF.

This chain joins TRBV5-8 and TRBJ2-1; 8 bases line up with TRBD2. CDR1 and CDR2 from the germline V gene are SGHTS and YDEGEE. The CDR3 covers 16 residues. V dropped 1 base and J dropped 5; count of bases not matched to a gene: 8. The CDR3 DNA sequence: TGTGCCAGCAGCTTGCGAGCGGGAGTAACGAACAATGAGCAGTTCTTC. Residues: CASSLRAGVTNNEQFF.

The CDR3 spells CASSDLRGEGALNEQFF. CDR3 DNA: TGTGCCAGCAGCGACCTGAGGGGGGAGGGGGCTCTCAATGAGCAGTTCTTC. The gene calls are TRBV27 and TRBJ2-1; perhaps D is TRBD1 or TRBD2 (7 bases each). Trimming shortened V by 6 bases and J by 6 bases, and 24 bases separated the two germline ends. This CDR3 region has 17 residues. Germline CDR1 and CDR2: MNHEY and SMNVEV (reference sequence).

This sequence joins TRBV14 and TRBJ2-1, with D unclear. The germline V gene has CDR1 SGHDN and CDR2 FVKESK. The CDR3 has 13 amino acids. The V end lost 0 bases, the J end lost 6 bases, and 6 bases lay between the germline ends. The chain's CDR3 is CASSQDLGNEQFF. The DNA of the CDR3 is TGTGCCAGCAGCCAAGATTTGGGCAATGAGCAGTTCTTC. The full variable domain, completed using reference TRBV14 and TRBJ2-1, is EAGVTQFPSHSVIEKGQTVTLRCDPISGHDNLYWYRRVMGKEIKFLLHFVKESKQDESGMPNNRFLAERTGGTYSTLKVQPAELEDSGVYFCASSQDLGNEQFFGPGTRLTVL.

V usage is TRBV13 and J usage is TRBJ2-3; possible D gene TRBD2, 5 bases. The CDR3 extends over 14 amino acids. V lost 3 bases and J 6 bases, leaving 13 bases between the germline ends. Germline CDR1 and CDR2: PRHDT and FYEKMQ (reference sequence). The CDR3 here is CASSFGSGWDTQYF. The CDR3 region has the DNA TGTGCCAGCAGCTTTGGATCGGGATGGGATACGCAGTATTTT.

The genes are TRBV13 and TRBJ2-5; 10 bases are a match to TRBD1. The CDR3 loop spans 18 amino acids. CDR1 and CDR2 from the germline V gene are PRHDT and FYEKMQ (reference sequence). V gave up 3 bases and J gave up 2 bases; unmatched junction bases: 12. CDR3 nucleotide sequence: TGTGCCAGCAGCTTCTCGGGACAGGGGATTTTAGGGCAAGAGACCCAGTACTTC. It encodes CASSFSGQGILGQETQYF.

The J gene is TRBJ2-2, the V gene TRBV19; no clear D gene. Per germline, CDR1 LNHDA and CDR2 SQIVND (reference sequence). This CDR3 has 14 amino acids. V lost 6 bases to trimming and J lost 1 base, with 9 bases between them. The CDR3 sequence is CASRPKGNTGELFF. CDR3 DNA: TGTGCCAGTAGACCAAAAGGGAACACCGGGGAGCTGTTTTTT.

The CDR3 region has the DNA TGTGCCAGCAGCTCCACTAACGACAGGGCCCATGAGCAGTTCTTC. It codes for CASSSTNDRAHEQFF. This sequence joins TRBV7-9 and TRBJ2-1, with 7 bases matching TRBD1. Germline CDR1 is SEHNR and CDR2 is FQNEAQ (reference sequence). The ends lost 4 bases at V and 8 bases at J; junction bases unmatched: 11. The CDR3 totals 15 residues. The entire variable domain, with the rest obtained from reference TRBV7-9 and TRBJ2-1, is as follows: DTGVSQNPRHKITKRGQNVTFRCDPISEHNRLYWYRQTLGQGPEFLTYFQNEAQLEKSRLLSDRFSAERPKGSFSTLEIQRTEQGDSAMYLCASSSTNDRAHEQFFGPGTRLTVL.

This chain connects TRBV7-3 to TRBJ1-2; the D is unclear. Trimming took 5 bases from V and 1 from J, leaving 8 bases between them. In germline, CDR1 is SGHTA, CDR2 FQGTGA. This CDR3 is built from 13 residues. CDR3 sequence: CASSPDGNYGYTF. The DNA of the CDR3 is TGTGCCAGCAGCCCGGACGGTAACTATGGCTACACCTTC. The complete variable domain, with remaining parts taken from reference TRBV7-3 and TRBJ1-2, reads GAGVSQTPSNKVTEKGKYVELRCDPISGHTALYWYRQSLGQGPEFLIYFQGTGAADDSGLPNDRFFAVRPEGSVSTLKIQRTERGDSAVYLCASSPDGNYGYTFGSGTRLTVV.

The CDR3 region is CAISEGLAGTYEQYF. Written as DNA, the CDR3 is TGTGCCATCAGTGAAGGACTAGCGGGAACCTACGAGCAGTACTTC. The chain combines TRBV10-3 with TRBJ2-7; 12 bases are a match to TRBD2. Germline lookup yields CDR1 ENHRY and CDR2 SYGVKD. V lost 3 bases, J lost 2 bases, and 2 bases stayed unmatched. The CDR3 runs to 15 residues.

CDR3 sequence (DNA): TGTGCCAGCAGTGAAAACACAGGGATGGCCACTGAAGCTTTCTTT. Its translation is CASSENTGMATEAFF. The chain recombines TRBV25-1 with TRBJ1-1; TRBD1 is a possible D gene (6 bases). The CDR3 runs to 15 residues. Germline V gene sequence: CDR1 MGHDK, CDR2 SYGVNS. The germline V and J ends were trimmed by 2 bases and 4 bases, with 14 bases remaining between them.

V gene TRBV15 combines with J gene TRBJ2-1; D call uncertain. The CDR3 runs 15 residues. V was cut by 0 bases and J by 4 bases, with 10 bases left in between. Germline V gene lookup returns CDR1 LNHNV and CDR2 YYDKDF (reference sequence). The CDR3 is CATSREKAQYNEQFF. The CDR3 region has the DNA TGTGCCACCAGCAGAGAAAAAGCGCAGTACAATGAGCAGTTCTTC.

Only a few counts were recorded for this clone. This chain links TRBV27 with TRBJ2-2; tentatively, D is TRBD1 (6 bases). Germline V gene data show CDR1 as MNHEY and CDR2 as SMNVEV (reference sequence). The CDR3 covers 14 residues. Trimming left V 6 bases short and J 4 bases short, with 12 bases between. The CDR3 region has the DNA TGTGCCAGCAGCACTACAGGGCTCACCGGGGAGCTGTTTTTT. Amino acid sequence: CASSTTGLTGELFF.

This sequence joins TRBV2 and TRBJ2-3; 9 bases are shared with TRBD2. The CDR3 loop spans 14 amino acids. V shed 8 bases and J 4 bases; nucleotides not matched to a gene: 7. Looked up from germline, CDR1 is SNHLY and CDR2 is FYNNEI. In DNA, the CDR3 is TGTGCCAGCGAGACTAGCGGCGGCCCAGATACGCAGTATTTT. Translated: CASETSGGPDTQYF.

This clone appeared many times. The CDR3, as DNA: TGTGCCAGCAGCTCCCGGACAGGGGCTGGCTACACCTTC. This translates into CASSSRTGAGYTF. The chain uses TRBV7-2 and TRBJ1-2, with TRBD1 matching 9 bases. CDR3 size: 13 residues. The germline CDR1 and CDR2 sequences are SGHTA and FQGNSA. Unmatched junction bases numbered 4, after V lost 4 bases and J lost 7 bases.

This clone was picked up a small number of times. V and J are TRBV27 and TRBJ1-5; maybe TRBD1 (5 bases). V lost 5 bases and J 3 bases, leaving 17 bases between the germline ends. Germline-derived CDR1 and CDR2 are MNHEY and SMNVEV (reference sequence). This CDR3 has 16 residues. CDR3 protein: CASSGEGSRTNQPQHF. Written as DNA, the CDR3 is TGTGCCAGCAGTGGCGAGGGGTCCCGGACCAATCAGCCCCAGCATTTT.

For the CDR3, the DNA is TGTGCCAGCAGCTGGGGACGGGGAGCGGATGAAAAACTGTTTTTT. Amino acids: CASSWGRGADEKLFF. The chain couples TRBV7-2 to TRBJ1-4, with D perhaps TRBD1 (5 bases). This CDR3 is 15 amino acids long. Deletions cut 4 bases from V and 6 bases from J, with 15 bases between. Germline lookup yields CDR1 SGHTA and CDR2 FQGNSA.